This is a list of T cell receptor beta chains from one sample in a study of blood T cell repertoires in COVID-19. Some clones are missing from TCRdb's copy, which holds only in-frame ones; the method was immunoSEQ multiplex PCR. The table has 380,000 or so clones, 88% seen once; the top ten hold roughly 1.9%. Specimen: PBMCs or T cells enriched from blood (not recorded which). The receptors were gathered from a woman in her thirties or forties with acute COVID-19. CDR3s include the opening cysteine and the closing phenylalanine or tryptophan. The D gene is left open where the match is weak. Size values are once, few and many counts, or a class for expanded clones, and some rows have none.

abundance,j_gene,v_gene,d_gene,CDR3nt,CDR3aa
.,TRBJ1-2,TRBV6-5,.,TGTGCCAGCAGTTACTCGATAGGAGCGGATGGCTACACCTTC,CASSYSIGADGYTF
.,TRBJ2-2,TRBV2,.,TGTGCCAGCAGTGAAGCGAACTCCGGGGAGCTGTTTTTT,CASSEANSGELFF
.,TRBJ1-5,TRBV6-5,.,TGTGCCAGCAGTTACTCGATTTCTATCCAGCCCCAGCATTTT,CASSYSISIQPQHF
.,TRBJ1-1,TRBV18,TRBD1,TGTGCCAGCTCACAACCACTGACAGGGGTGGTTGACACTGAAGCTTTCTTT,CASSQPLTGVVDTEAFF
.,TRBJ1-1,TRBV24-1,TRBD1,TGTGCCACCAGCGGGACAGGGGGCACTGAAGCTTTCTTT,CATSGTGGTEAFF
.,TRBJ1-1,TRBV5-1,.,TGCGCCAGCAGCCCCTCGGGGGACACTGAAGCTTTCTTT,CASSPSGDTEAFF
.,TRBJ1-1,TRBV9,.,TGTGCCAGCAGCGTAGGAGGATGGACTGAAGCTTTCTTT,CASSVGGWTEAFF
.,TRBJ2-7,TRBV6-5,TRBD1,TGTGCCAGCAGTAGGGACAGCCACTATGCAAGCGAGCAGTACTTC,CASSRDSHYASEQYF
.,TRBJ1-5,TRBV20-1,.,TGCAGTGCTAGTCCGCAGTCCGTGGATCAGCCCCAGCATTTT,CSASPQSVDQPQHF
.,TRBJ1-1,TRBV2,TRBD1,TGTGCCAGCAGCCGGGACAGGGGCGCCCCAGGGACTGAAGCTTTCTTT,CASSRDRGAPGTEAFF
once,TRBJ2-7,TRBV5-1,TRBD1,TGCGCCAGCAGCTCCTTGGGGACAGCGACCTACGAGCAGTACTTC,CASSSLGTATYEQYF
.,TRBJ1-5,TRBV3-1/TRBV3-2,.,TGTGCCAGCAGCCAAGATCTCCGGGGTACTCAGCCCCAGCATTTT,CASSQDLRGTQPQHF
.,TRBJ1-2,TRBV7-9,TRBD1,TGTGCCAGCAGCTTAGCGGCGGACAGGGGCTATGGCTACACCTTC,CASSLAADRGYGYTF
.,TRBJ1-2,TRBV7-9,.,TGTGCCAGCAGCTTAGGAGCAGGATATGGCTACACCTTC,CASSLGAGYGYTF
.,TRBJ1-1,TRBV6-5,.,TGTGCCAGCAGTTATGGGCGGAACACTGAAGCTTTCTTT,CASSYGRNTEAFF
once,TRBJ1-1,TRBV3-1/TRBV3-2,.,TGTGCCAGCAGCGCCCGAGGGACTGAAGCTTTCTTT,CASSARGTEAFF
.,TRBJ2-3,TRBV7-2,TRBD1,TGTGCCAGCAGCTTAGTGGGACAGTCATCCACAGATACGCAGTATTTT,CASSLVGQSSTDTQYF
.,TRBJ1-4,TRBV6-5,.,TGTGCCAGCAGTTACAGCATTAGGGGTGAAAAACTGTTTTTT,CASSYSIRGEKLFF
.,TRBJ1-1,TRBV7-9,.,TGTGCCAGCAGCCAATGGGTCGGGGAAACTGAAGCTTTCTTT,CASSQWVGETEAFF
.,TRBJ1-5,TRBV2,.,TGTGCCAGTATAGGGGGTAATGGCAATCAGCCCCAGCATTTT,CASIGGNGNQPQHF
.,TRBJ1-1,TRBV27,.,TGTGCCAGCGGAACCACAGGGAGGGGCACTGAAGCTTTCTTT,CASGTTGRGTEAFF
.,TRBJ2-1,TRBV10-3,TRBD2,TGTGCCATCAGTGAGTCGAACTTTGGGGGGGATGAGCAGTTCTTC,CAISESNFGGDEQFF
.,TRBJ2-7,TRBV9,TRBD2,TGTGCCAGCAGCGTAAATTCCGGACTAGCGGGGGTGAGCTCCTACGAGCAGTACTTC,CASSVNSGLAGVSSYEQYF
.,TRBJ1-1,TRBV2,TRBD1,TGTGCCAGCATGTCTACAGGGGGCGTCACTGAAGCTTTCTTT,CASMSTGGVTEAFF
.,TRBJ1-2,TRBV2,TRBD1,TGTGCCAGCAGTGCGGGACAGGCAAGAGGCTACACCTTC,CASSAGQARGYTF
.,TRBJ2-7,TRBV6-2/TRBV6-3,TRBD2,TGTGCCAGCAGTTACTCGTACCGTGCGGGGAGGGACGAGCAGTACTTC,CASSYSYRAGRDEQYF
once,TRBJ1-5,TRBV5-8,TRBD1,TGTGCCAGCAGCTTTCGGACAGGGGGCGTATATAGTAAGTCCCAGCATTTT,CASSFRTGGVYSKSQHF
.,TRBJ2-7,TRBV7-8,TRBD2,TGTGCCAGCAGCCGAGCGGGGGGGAACTACGAGCAGTACTTC,CASSRAGGNYEQYF
.,TRBJ1-1,TRBV23-1,.,TGCGCCAGCAGTCCGCATAGTATAGAGGACACTGAAGCTTTCTTT,CASSPHSIEDTEAFF
.,TRBJ2-7,TRBV10-1,TRBD2,TGCGCCAGCAGTGCCAGCGGGAGACATGGGGAGCAGTACTTC,CASSASGRHGEQYF
.,TRBJ2-7,TRBV10-2,TRBD2,TGCGCCAGCAGTCCCTTATTTAGCGGGGGGAGGAGACACGAGCAGTACTTC,CASSPLFSGGRRHEQYF
.,TRBJ2-3,TRBV5-1,TRBD1,TGCGCCAGCAGCTTAGGGACAGGGGCTTCTAGCACAGATACGCAGTATTTT,CASSLGTGASSTDTQYF
.,TRBJ2-1,TRBV7-6,TRBD2,TGTGCCAGCAGCCTCAAAAGCGGGGGGGCAATTGAGCAGTTCTTC,CASSLKSGGAIEQFF
.,TRBJ2-1,TRBV9,.,TGTGCCAGCAGCGCGGTGGGGGGGCCCTACAATGAGCAGTTCTTC,CASSAVGGPYNEQFF
.,TRBJ1-1,TRBV25-1,TRBD1,TGTGCCAGCAGTGCCCAGACAGGGATGAACACTGAAGCTTTCTTT,CASSAQTGMNTEAFF
once,TRBJ1-5,TRBV7-7,.,TGTGCCAGCAGCTTAGCGGGCAGGGATCAGCCCCAGCATTTT,CASSLAGRDQPQHF
many,TRBJ2-7,TRBV19,TRBD1,TGTGCCAGTAGTCTACGGGACAGTATGGACGAGCAGTACTTC,CASSLRDSMDEQYF
.,TRBJ1-1,TRBV10-3,TRBD1,TGTGCCATCAGAACCGGGACAGGGGGCACGGACACTGAAGCTTTCTTT,CAIRTGTGGTDTEAFF
.,TRBJ1-2,TRBV9,TRBD1,TGTGCCAGCAGCGTAGGGGACAGTGGCACTTATGGCTACACCTTC,CASSVGDSGTYGYTF
.,TRBJ1-2,TRBV9,.,TGTGCCAGCAGAAACACAGGGCTGGGTGGCTACACCTTC,CASRNTGLGGYTF
.,TRBJ2-2,TRBV14,.,TGTGCCAGCAGCCAAGACGCGGGGTACACCGGGGAGCTGTTTTTT,CASSQDAGYTGELFF
.,TRBJ1-2,TRBV6-1,TRBD1,TGTGCCAGCAGTGAAAACAGGGGGGAGTGGGGCTACACCTTC,CASSENRGEWGYTF
.,TRBJ1-1,TRBV10-1,.,TGCGCCAGCAGTGAGTCGAGAAGGGGCACTGAAGCTTTCTTT,CASSESRRGTEAFF
.,TRBJ1-6,TRBV12-5,TRBD1,TGTGCTAGCCAAATGACAGGGGGCCTATATAATTCACCCCTCCACTTT,CASQMTGGLYNSPLHF